A single sample is the source of the 5 T cell receptor beta chains below, sequenced in a study of blood T cell repertoires in COVID-19. This table comes from immunoSEQ multiplex PCR, and its TCRdb copy is limited to in-frame clones, with some not included. The table has over 85,000 clones, under 85% seen once. Sequencing was performed on peripheral blood. All receptors derive from a man between 65 and 85 years old with acute or convalescent COVID-19.

This chain connects TRBV5-1 to TRBJ2-5; TRBD1 aligns across 7 bases. Losses at the gene ends were 4 bases for V and 4 bases for J; bases not matched to a gene: 10. The CDR3 has 15 residues. The V gene's germline CDR1 is SGHRS and CDR2 YFSETQ. CDR3 nucleotide sequence: TGCGCCAGCAGCCCCCGACAGGGTTCGTCAGAGACCCAGTACTTC. This gives the protein CASSPRQGSSETQYF. Full variable domain (rest looked up from reference TRBV5-1 and TRBJ2-5): KAGVTQTPRYLIKTRGQQVTLSCSPISGHRSVSWYQQTPGQGLQFLFEYFSETQRNKGNFPGRFSGRQFSNSRSEMNVSTLELGDSALYLCASSPRQGSSETQYFGPGTRLLVL.

This rearrangement joins TRBV7-2 to TRBJ2-2; no reliable D call. V was pared by 5 bases and J by 8 bases, with 9 bases between. CDR1 is SGHTA, CDR2 FQGNSA, per germline. The CDR3 runs 12 residues. In nucleotides, the CDR3 is TGTGCCAGCAGCCGAGCGTCGGGGGAGCTGTTTTTT. This sequence encodes CASSRASGELFF. The full variable domain, completed using reference TRBV7-2 and TRBJ2-2, is GAGVSQSPSNKVTEKGKDVELRCDPISGHTALYWYRQSLGQGLEFLIYFQGNSAPDKSGLPSDRFSAERTGGSVSTLTIQRTQQEDSAVYLCASSRASGELFFGEGSRLTVL.

This clone was observed a handful of times. This chain uses TRBV30 with TRBJ1-5; unclear D gene. Germline lookup yields CDR1 GTSNPN and CDR2 SVGIG (reference sequence). This CDR3 spans 14 amino acids. With 4 bases removed from V and 7 bases from J, the gap between germline ends came to 17 bases. The CDR3 DNA reads as TGTGCCTGGACTCCGGGAGGAGCTGGGCAGCCCCAGCATTTT. This translates into CAWTPGGAGQPQHF. Using reference TRBV30 and TRBJ1-5 for the parts outside the CDR3, the full variable domain is SQTIHQWPATLVQPVGSPLSLECTVEGTSNPNLYWYRQAAGRGLQLLFYSVGIGQISSEVPQNLSASRPQDRQFILSSKKLLLSDSGFYLCAWTPGGAGQPQHFGDGTRLSIL.

V and J are TRBV5-1 and TRBJ1-2; TRBD1 aligns across 9 bases. With V trimmed by 0 bases and J by 6 bases, 0 bases remained unmatched. The CDR3 consists of 13 residues. Per germline, CDR1 SGHRS and CDR2 YFSETQ. This CDR3 is CASSLGTGDGYTF. DNA for the CDR3: TGCGCCAGCAGCTTGGGGACAGGGGATGGCTACACCTTC.

The CDR3 nucleotides read TGTGCCAGCAGTCGGGGGGGAGGAGAGACCCAGTACTTC. Its protein is CASSRGGGETQYF. This chain uses TRBV2 with TRBJ2-5, with 8 bases identical to TRBD2. Trimming took 5 bases from V and 4 from J; bases not matched to a gene: 3. The CDR3 sequence is 13 residues long. CDR1 SNHLY and CDR2 FYNNEI come from the germline V gene.